Shown below are 27 T cell receptor beta chains from a single sample sequenced in a study of CD4 T cells in relation to SARS-CoV-2 and coronaviruses. Clones were sequenced by immunoSEQ multiplex PCR, and TCRdb holds only the in-frame ones, with some missing. This sample yields 40,000 to 50,000 clones, of which roughly 84% are seen a single time; around 1.2% belongs to the top ten. Their antigens remain unidentified. Sequenced input: naive CD4+ T cells from PBMCs, cultured in vitro. The subset was: naive CD4+ T cells isolated by negative enrichment. The receptors were sampled from an adult with COVID-19.

The chain employs TRBV7-9 and TRBJ1-4; unclear D gene. Trimming took 5 bases from V and 3 from J, leaving 13 bases between them. The germline CDR1 and CDR2 sequences are SEHNR and FQNEAQ (reference sequence). The CDR3 is made up of 15 amino acids. The CDR3: CASSATLASNEKLFF. DNA of the CDR3: TGTGCCAGCAGCGCGACACTGGCTTCTAATGAAAAACTGTTTTTT.

The CDR3: CASSLLDSYNSPLHF. The CDR3 DNA sequence: TGTGCCAGCAGCTTGTTGGACAGCTATAATTCACCCCTCCACTTT. The V call is TRBV5-4, the J call TRBJ1-6, with D possibly being TRBD1 (6 bases). CDR1 is SGHNT, CDR2 YYREEE, per germline (reference sequence). V was cut by 1 base and J by 3 bases, with 8 bases left in between. The CDR3 contains 15 residues.

The gene calls are TRBV2 and TRBJ2-5, with TRBD2 matching 13 bases. The CDR3 has 16 residues. V lost 2 bases to trimming and J lost 5 bases; unmatched junction nucleotides: 5. Germline CDR1 SNHLY, CDR2 FYNNEI. The DNA for the CDR3 is TGTGCCAGCAGTGAAAGGGGACTAGCGGGAACGGAGACCCAGTACTTC. This encodes CASSERGLAGTETQYF.

The chain is built from TRBV6-5 and TRBJ2-5; no clear D. CDR1 and CDR2 from the germline V gene are MNHEY and SVGAGI. The CDR3 is 14 amino acids. V dropped 0 bases and J dropped 2 bases, with 7 bases sitting between them. The CDR3, as DNA: TGTGCCAGCAGTTACTCTCGCGGACAAGAGACCCAGTACTTC. This codes for CASSYSRGQETQYF.

This chain joins TRBV9 and TRBJ2-7; 7 positions agree with TRBD1. Germline V lookup: CDR1 SGDLS, CDR2 YYNGEE. Losses at the gene ends were 0 bases for V and 7 bases for J; bases not matched to a gene: 7. The length of the CDR3 is 14 residues. CDR3 coding DNA: TGTGCCAGCAGCGTAGGGACAGGACCCGAAGAGCAGTACTTC. Protein product: CASSVGTGPEEQYF. The variable domain in full, with the rest retrieved from reference TRBV9 and TRBJ2-7, is DSGVTQTPKHLITATGQRVTLRCSPRSGDLSVYWYQQSLDQGLQFLIQYYNGEERAKGNILERFSAQQFPDLHSELNLSSLELGDSALYFCASSVGTGPEEQYFGPGTRLTVT.

This chain links TRBV7-9 with TRBJ2-1; D not certain. Germline V gives CDR1 SEHNR, CDR2 FQNEAQ (reference sequence). This CDR3 is built from 16 residues. Trimming removed 4 bases at V and 4 bases at J, with 17 bases between. CDR3 nucleotides: TGTGCCAGCAGCTCACTTCCTAGACGTATATACAATGAGCAGTTCTTC. It codes for CASSSLPRRIYNEQFF.

The chain couples TRBV4-2 to TRBJ2-1, with 13 bases matching TRBD2. V lost 1 base and J lost 6; bases outside the gene matches: 0. CDR3 length equals 15 residues. Germline V gives CDR1 LGHNA, CDR2 YNFKEQ. CDR3 nucleotide sequence: TGTGCCAGCAGCCAAGGGACTAGCGGGAGCAATGAGCAGTTCTTC. It codes for CASSQGTSGSNEQFF.

The V call is TRBV4-1, the J call TRBJ1-4, with TRBD1 as a possible D gene (5 bases). There are 17 residues in the CDR3. With 3 bases removed from V and 5 bases from J, the gap between germline ends came to 19 bases. Per germline, CDR1 MGHRA and CDR2 YSYEKL. For the CDR3, the DNA is TGCGCCAGCAGCCAGACCCCGGCTCAGGGTATAAATGAAAAACTGTTTTTT. Protein: CASSQTPAQGINEKLFF.

This clone was detected only once. V and J are TRBV10-3 and TRBJ2-3; D is unclear. This CDR3 has 12 amino acids. V lost 3 bases and J 0 bases, leaving 1 base between the germline ends. The germline V gene has CDR1 ENHRY and CDR2 SYGVKD. The DNA of the CDR3 is TGTGCCATCAGTGATAGCACAGATACGCAGTATTTT. It translates to CAISDSTDTQYF.

The chain is built from TRBV7-2 and TRBJ1-6; 7 positions match TRBD1. Per the germline V gene, CDR1 is SGHTA and CDR2 is FQGNSA. The length of the CDR3 is 17 residues. Trimming at V came to 5 bases and at J to 1 base, leaving 8 bases not matched to a gene. This chain's CDR3 is CASSPGTGASYNSPLHF. Here the CDR3 DNA reads TGTGCCAGCAGCCCAGGAACAGGGGCTTCCTATAATTCACCCCTCCACTTT.

This clone was detected a few times. The gene calls are TRBV5-1 and TRBJ2-6; D not certain. Between the trimmed V and J ends, which lost 4 bases and 0 bases, there was a span of 8 bases. Looked up from germline, CDR1 is SGHRS and CDR2 is YFSETQ. The CDR3 has 15 amino acids. The CDR3 sequence: CASSLTSSGANVLTF. DNA for the CDR3: TGCGCCAGCAGCCTGACCAGCTCTGGGGCCAACGTCCTGACTTTC.

The chain recombines TRBV7-9 with TRBJ2-3; TRBD2 agrees at 7 bases. Germline V gene sequence: CDR1 SEHNR, CDR2 FQNEAQ (reference sequence). V trimming: 5 bases; J trimming: 1 base; junction bases outside the gene matches: 15. This CDR3 spans 18 amino acids. The CDR3 sequence: CASSQSPGGGRGTDTQYF. CDR3 in DNA: TGTGCCAGCAGCCAGAGTCCCGGGGGAGGGAGGGGCACAGATACGCAGTATTTT.

The J gene is TRBJ2-7, the V gene TRBV2, with D possibly matching TRBD2 (5 bases). CDR1 is SNHLY, CDR2 FYNNEI, per germline. V lost 5 bases to trimming and J lost 4 bases, with 9 bases between them. The CDR3 covers 12 residues. The CDR3 spells CASSRLAYEQYF. The CDR3 bases are TGTGCCAGCAGTAGATTAGCGTACGAGCAGTACTTC.

The chain combines TRBV30 with TRBJ2-1; D not certain. Germline V lookup: CDR1 GTSNPN, CDR2 SVGIG (reference sequence). Trimming pared 8 bases from V and 0 bases from J, leaving 14 bases between. CDR3 length equals 14 residues. CDR3 residues: CAGTPTSSYNEQFF. CDR3 DNA: TGTGCCGGCACGCCCACGAGCTCCTACAATGAGCAGTTCTTC.

The chain combines TRBV3-1 (or the pseudogene TRBV3-2) with TRBJ1-4; D gene unclear. There are 15 residues in the CDR3. In germline, CDR1 is LGHDT, CDR2 YNNKEL (reference sequence). Trimming left V 0 bases short and J 8 bases short, with 13 bases between. The CDR3 spells CASSQDGGRTEKLFF. The CDR3 coding sequence is TGTGCCAGCAGCCAAGATGGTGGCAGAACCGAAAAACTGTTTTTT.

This clone occurred once. The rearrangement uses TRBV4-1 and TRBJ2-7, with a weak D call TRBD2 (7 bases). V lost 3 bases to trimming and J lost 5 bases, with 20 bases between them. The CDR3 totals 16 residues. Germline lookup yields CDR1 MGHRA and CDR2 YSYEKL. CDR3 bases: TGCGCCAGCAGCCAGGTTCTCAGGGGAGGGGTAAACGAGCAGTACTTC. Its protein product is CASSQVLRGGVNEQYF.

The J gene is TRBJ2-2, the V gene TRBV9; no clear D gene. This CDR3 comprises 13 residues. V lost 0 bases and J 4 bases, leaving 4 bases between the germline ends. Looked up from germline, CDR1 is SGDLS and CDR2 is YYNGEE. CDR3 in amino acids: CASSVVSTGELFF. The CDR3 DNA reads as TGTGCCAGCAGCGTAGTCAGCACCGGGGAGCTGTTTTTT.

By its share, this clone is medium-sized. The chain carries TRBV6-4 and TRBJ2-1, with 12 bases identical to TRBD2. Germline CDR1 reads MRHNA; CDR2 reads SNTAGT. Losses at the gene ends were 0 bases for V and 6 bases for J; bases not matched to a gene: 0. CDR3 length: 15 amino acids. CDR3 nucleotide sequence: TGTGCCAGCAGTGACTCGACTAGCGGGAGCAATGAGCAGTTCTTC. This gives the protein CASSDSTSGSNEQFF.

This clone has a handful of counts. The gene calls are TRBV19 and TRBJ2-2; D remains ambiguous. Trimming took off 10 bases at V and 1 base at J, with 10 bases between the two ends. The CDR3 covers 13 residues. Germline V CDR1 and CDR2: LNHDA, SQIVND (reference sequence). Written as DNA, the CDR3 is TGTGCCATTATTGAATGGAACACCGGGGAGCTGTTTTTT. It translates to CAIIEWNTGELFF.

The chain joins TRBV2 to TRBJ1-4; TRBD1 is a possible D gene (5 bases). This CDR3 spans 14 amino acids. Germline CDR1 and CDR2: SNHLY and FYNNEI. V was shortened by 6 bases and J by 8 bases, with 16 bases between the two germline ends. The CDR3 protein is CASRREGKGEKLFF. As DNA, the CDR3 is TGTGCCAGCAGAAGAGAGGGCAAGGGGGAAAAACTGTTTTTT.

This sequence joins TRBV24-1 and TRBJ2-3; 7 nucleotides line up with TRBD2. Germline lookup yields CDR1 KGHDR and CDR2 SFDVKD. The CDR3 has 16 residues. J was trimmed by 0 bases and V by 3 bases; bases with no gene match: 5. CDR3 in DNA: TGTGCCACCAGTGATCGGAGCGGGGTTAGCACAGATACGCAGTATTTT. Amino acids: CATSDRSGVSTDTQYF.

The chain couples TRBV5-1 to TRBJ2-7, with TRBD1 identical over 11 bases. Germline loops: CDR1 SGHRS, CDR2 YFSETQ. V dropped 4 bases and J dropped 4; count of bases not matched to a gene: 4. There are 14 residues in the CDR3. Written as DNA, the CDR3 is TGCGCCAGCAGCCGGACAGGGGGCGGGTACGAGCAGTACTTC. This codes for CASSRTGGGYEQYF.

The chain joins TRBV5-8 to TRBJ1-5, with TRBD1 as a possible D gene (5 bases). Per the germline V gene, CDR1 is SGHTS and CDR2 is YDEGEE. V shed 4 bases and J shed 4 bases, with 15 bases lying between them. This CDR3 region has 15 residues. The CDR3 nucleotides are TGTGCCAGCAGCCTTCAGGGAGGGCCTAATCAGCCCCAGCATTTT. Encoded protein: CASSLQGGPNQPQHF.

On this clone itself: Compared with germline, one end of the junction differs, possibly owing to a read error. The chain recombines TRBV11-2 with TRBJ2-1, with TRBD2 as a possible D gene (5 bases). The CDR3 contains 16 residues. The germline gives CDR1 SGHAT, CDR2 FQNNGV. CDR3 coding DNA: TGTGCCAGCAGGTTAGGATCTTGGACTTCCTACAATGAGCAGTTCTTC. Amino acids: CASRLGSWTSYNEQFF.

The count of this clone is one. The chain has TRBV30 and TRBJ1-2; D gene uncertain. CDR3 length: 13 amino acids. CDR1 and CDR2 from the germline V gene are GTSNPN and SVGIG (reference sequence). V was pared by 0 bases and J by 8 bases, with 13 bases between. The CDR3 DNA reads as TGTGCCTGGAGTGTAGGGAACATTTGGGGCTACACCTTC. The encoded protein is CAWSVGNIWGYTF.

The chain uses TRBV29-1 and TRBJ1-1; D is unresolved. Trimming took 4 bases from V and 0 from J, leaving 12 bases between them. This CDR3 comprises 14 residues. The V gene's germline CDR1 is SQVTM and CDR2 ANQGSEA. The CDR3 reads CSVGPRSMNTEAFF. In DNA form, the CDR3 reads TGCAGCGTTGGCCCTCGGTCCATGAACACTGAAGCTTTCTTT.

The rearrangement joins TRBV7-2 to TRBJ2-7, with 8 bases that match TRBD1. In germline, CDR1 is SGHTA, CDR2 FQGNSA. V gave up 4 bases and J gave up 3 bases; unmatched junction bases: 5. The CDR3 runs 14 residues. The CDR3 reads CASSSGQVNYEQYF. DNA for the CDR3: TGTGCCAGCAGCTCGGGACAGGTTAACTACGAGCAGTACTTC.